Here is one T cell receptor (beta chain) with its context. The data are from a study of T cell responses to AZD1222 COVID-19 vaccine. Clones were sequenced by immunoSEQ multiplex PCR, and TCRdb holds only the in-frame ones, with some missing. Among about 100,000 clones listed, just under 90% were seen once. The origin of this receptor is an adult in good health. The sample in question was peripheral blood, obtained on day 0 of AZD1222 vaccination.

In DNA form, the CDR3 reads TGTGCCAGCAGGCCCGGGGGGCTTGGCTACACCTTC. This codes for CASRPGGLGYTF. The rearrangement joins TRBV12-3 or TRBV12-4 to TRBJ1-2, with D possibly matching TRBD1 (6 bases). The CDR3 is 12 residues long. V lost 6 bases, J lost 7 bases, and 12 bases lay in between.